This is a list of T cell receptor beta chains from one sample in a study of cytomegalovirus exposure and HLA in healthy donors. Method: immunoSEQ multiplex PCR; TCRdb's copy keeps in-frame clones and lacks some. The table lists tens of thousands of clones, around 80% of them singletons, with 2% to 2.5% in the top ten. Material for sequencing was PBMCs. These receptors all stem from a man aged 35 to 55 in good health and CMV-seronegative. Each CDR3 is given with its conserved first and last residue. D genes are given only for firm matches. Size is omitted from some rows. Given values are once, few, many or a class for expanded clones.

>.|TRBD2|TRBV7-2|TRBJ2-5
TGTGCCAGCAGCCCCGGGAGGGTCGGAGAGACCCAGTACTTC
CASSPGRVGETQYF
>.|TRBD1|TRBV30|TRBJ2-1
TGTGCCTGGAGTTTAACAGGGGATGCTGAGCAGTTCTTC
CAWSLTGDAEQFF
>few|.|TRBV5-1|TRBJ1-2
TGCGCCAGCAGCTTAGGGGGGGAAGGTGGCTACACCTTC
CASSLGGEGGYTF
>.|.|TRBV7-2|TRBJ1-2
TGTGCCAGCAGCTCCGCCGGGACTTCCTATGGCTACACCTTC
CASSSAGTSYGYTF
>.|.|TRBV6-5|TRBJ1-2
TGTGCCAGCAGGATTTCCGGGGTCCGCCGGTATGGCTACACCTTC
CASRISGVRRYGYTF
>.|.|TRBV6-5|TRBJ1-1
TGTGCCAGCAGTTACAGAGACGCCGGGAGGGAAGGGCAAGCTTTCTTT
CASSYRDAGREGQAFF
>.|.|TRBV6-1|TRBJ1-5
TGTGCCAGCAGTGAAGTACAGGGAATAGAGCCCCAGCATTTT
CASSEVQGIEPQHF
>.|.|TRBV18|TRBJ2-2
TGTGCCAGCTCACCGCCAAAAGACAGTAACACCGGGGAGCTGTTTTTT
CASSPPKDSNTGELFF
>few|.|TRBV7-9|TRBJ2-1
TGTGCCAGCAGCGCGGCGCTAGCAGCCTACAATGAGCAGTTCTTC
CASSAALAAYNEQFF
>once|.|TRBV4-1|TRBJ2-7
TGCGCCAGCAGCCAACTTTTCGAGACAGGGCAGTACTTC
CASSQLFETGQYF
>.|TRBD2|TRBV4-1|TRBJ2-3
TGCGCCAGCAGCCAAGATGGCGGGAGAGGGGATACGCAGTATTTT
CASSQDGGRGDTQYF
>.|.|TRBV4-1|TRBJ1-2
TGCGCCAGCAGACATATCGGTGGCAGGGAGGATGGCTACACCTTC
CASRHIGGREDGYTF
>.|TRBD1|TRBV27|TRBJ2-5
TGTGCCAGCAGTTTCGTGACAGGGGGCTTTGAGACCCAGTACTTC
CASSFVTGGFETQYF
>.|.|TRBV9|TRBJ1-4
TGTGCCAGCAGCGTAGCAGGGAAGGGCGGAAAACTGTTTTTT
CASSVAGKGGKLFF
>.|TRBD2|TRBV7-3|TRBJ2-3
TGTGCCAGCAGCCCGGCGGGGGGAGGAGATACGCAGTATTTT
CASSPAGGGDTQYF
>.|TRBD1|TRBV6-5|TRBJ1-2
TGTGCCAGCAAAGAGACAGGGGGCTATGGCTACACCTTC
CASKETGGYGYTF
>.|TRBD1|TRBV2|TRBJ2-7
TGTGCCAGCAGTGAAAGGGGGCTCCAGTACTTC
CASSERGLQYF
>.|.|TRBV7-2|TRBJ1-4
TGTGCCAGCAGCCCGCCCGGACGGGGGGGGGAAAAACTGTTTTTT
CASSPPGRGGEKLFF